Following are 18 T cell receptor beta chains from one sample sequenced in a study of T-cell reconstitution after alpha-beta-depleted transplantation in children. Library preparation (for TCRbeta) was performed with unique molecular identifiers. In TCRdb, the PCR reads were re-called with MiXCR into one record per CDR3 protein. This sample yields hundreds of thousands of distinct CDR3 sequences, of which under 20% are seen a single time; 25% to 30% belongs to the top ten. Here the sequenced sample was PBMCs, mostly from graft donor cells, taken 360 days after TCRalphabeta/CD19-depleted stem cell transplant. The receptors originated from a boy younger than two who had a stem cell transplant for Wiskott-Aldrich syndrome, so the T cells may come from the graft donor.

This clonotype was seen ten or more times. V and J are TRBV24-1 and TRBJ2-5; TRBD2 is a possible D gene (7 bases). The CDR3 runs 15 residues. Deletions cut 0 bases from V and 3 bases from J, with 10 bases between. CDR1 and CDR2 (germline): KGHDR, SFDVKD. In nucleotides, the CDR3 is TGTGCCACCAGTGATTTGGGGAGGGGGGAAGAGACCCAGTACTTC. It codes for CATSDLGRGEETQYF.

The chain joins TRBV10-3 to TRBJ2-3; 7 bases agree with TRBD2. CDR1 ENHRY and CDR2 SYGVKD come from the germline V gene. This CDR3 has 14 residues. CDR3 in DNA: TGTGCTGCTAGCGGTCCGCCTAGCACAGATACGCAGTATTTT. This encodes CAASGPPSTDTQYF.

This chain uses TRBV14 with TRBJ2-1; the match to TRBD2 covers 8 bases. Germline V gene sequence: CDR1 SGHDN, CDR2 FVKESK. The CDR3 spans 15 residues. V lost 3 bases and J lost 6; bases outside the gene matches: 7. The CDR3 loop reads CASSHPPGLGNEQFF. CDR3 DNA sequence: TGTGCCAGCAGCCACCCTCCGGGACTAGGCAATGAGCAGTTCTTC.

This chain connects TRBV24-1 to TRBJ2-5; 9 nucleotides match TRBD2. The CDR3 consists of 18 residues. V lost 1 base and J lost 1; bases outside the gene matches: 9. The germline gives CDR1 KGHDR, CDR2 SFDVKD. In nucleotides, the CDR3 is TGTGCCACCAGTGATTTCGGGACTAGCCGGAGGGGCCAAGAGACCCAGTACTTC. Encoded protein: CATSDFGTSRRGQETQYF.

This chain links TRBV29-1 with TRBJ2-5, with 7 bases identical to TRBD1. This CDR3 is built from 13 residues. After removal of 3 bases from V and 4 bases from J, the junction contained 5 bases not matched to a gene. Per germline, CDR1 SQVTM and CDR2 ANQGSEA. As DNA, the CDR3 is TGCAGCGTTGAGACAGGGTTGGGAGAGACCCAGTACTTC. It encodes CSVETGLGETQYF.

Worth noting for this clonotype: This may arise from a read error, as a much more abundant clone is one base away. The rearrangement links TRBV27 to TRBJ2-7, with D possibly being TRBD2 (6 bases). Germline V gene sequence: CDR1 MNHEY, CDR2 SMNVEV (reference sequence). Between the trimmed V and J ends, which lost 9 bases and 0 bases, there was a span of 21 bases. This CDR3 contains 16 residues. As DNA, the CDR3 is TGTGCCAGAAGTCCCCGTGGCGGGATAGGCTCCTACGAGCAGTACTTC. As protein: CARSPRGGIGSYEQYF.

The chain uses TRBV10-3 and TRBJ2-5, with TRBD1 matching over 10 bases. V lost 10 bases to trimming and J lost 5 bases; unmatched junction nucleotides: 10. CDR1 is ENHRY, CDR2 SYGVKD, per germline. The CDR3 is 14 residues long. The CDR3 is CATLAGTGEETQYF. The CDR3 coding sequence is TGTGCCACCCTAGCCGGGACAGGGGAGGAGACCCAGTACTTC.

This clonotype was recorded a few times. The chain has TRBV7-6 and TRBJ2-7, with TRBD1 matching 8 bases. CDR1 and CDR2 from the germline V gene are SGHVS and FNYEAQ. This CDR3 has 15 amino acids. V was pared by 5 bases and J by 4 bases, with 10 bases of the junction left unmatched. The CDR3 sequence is CASSKGQGPTYEQYF. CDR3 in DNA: TGTGCCAGCAGCAAAGGACAGGGCCCTACTTACGAGCAGTACTTC.

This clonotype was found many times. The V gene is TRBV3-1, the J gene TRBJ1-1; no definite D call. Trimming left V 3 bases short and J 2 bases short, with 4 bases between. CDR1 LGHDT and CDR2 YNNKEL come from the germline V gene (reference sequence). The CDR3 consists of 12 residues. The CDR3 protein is CASSHSNTEAFF. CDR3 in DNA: TGTGCCAGCAGCCATTCAAACACTGAAGCTTTCTTT.

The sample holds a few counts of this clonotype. The CDR3 DNA reads as TGCAGCGTTGAAAGCCCCAGGGGGCGAAGTGGCTACACCTTC. Translated: CSVESPRGRSGYTF. The chain is built from TRBV29-1 and TRBJ1-2, with 8 bases identical to TRBD1. V was clipped by 2 bases and J by 7 bases; unmatched bases: 9. Germline values: CDR1 SQVTM, CDR2 ANQGSEA. The CDR3 length is 14 residues.

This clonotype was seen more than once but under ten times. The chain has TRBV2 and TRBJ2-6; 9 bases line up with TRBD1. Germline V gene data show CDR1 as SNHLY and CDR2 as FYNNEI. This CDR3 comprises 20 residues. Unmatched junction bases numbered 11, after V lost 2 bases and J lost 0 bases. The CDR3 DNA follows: TGTGCCAGCAGTGAAAACAGGGGGCAGGCCAGGCTCTCTGGGGCCAACGTCCTGACTTTC. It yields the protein CASSENRGQARLSGANVLTF.

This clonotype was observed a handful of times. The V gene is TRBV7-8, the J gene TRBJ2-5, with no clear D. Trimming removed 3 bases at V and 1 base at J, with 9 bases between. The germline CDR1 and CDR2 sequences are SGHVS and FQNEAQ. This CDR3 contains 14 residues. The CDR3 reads CASSFPPPQETQYF. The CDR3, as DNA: TGTGCCAGCAGCTTCCCTCCTCCCCAAGAGACCCAGTACTTC.

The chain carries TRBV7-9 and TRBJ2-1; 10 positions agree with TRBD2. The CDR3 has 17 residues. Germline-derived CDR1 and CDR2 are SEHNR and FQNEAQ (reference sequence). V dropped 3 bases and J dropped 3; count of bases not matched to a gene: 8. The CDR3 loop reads CASSLFKSGRVYNEQFF. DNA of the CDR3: TGTGCCAGCAGCTTGTTTAAAAGCGGGAGGGTCTACAATGAGCAGTTCTTC.

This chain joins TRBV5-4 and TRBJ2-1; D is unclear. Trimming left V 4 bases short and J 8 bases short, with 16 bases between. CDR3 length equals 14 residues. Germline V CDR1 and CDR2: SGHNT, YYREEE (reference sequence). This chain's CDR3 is CASSALPWSYEQFF. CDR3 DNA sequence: TGTGCCAGCAGCGCGTTACCCTGGAGCTATGAGCAGTTCTTC.

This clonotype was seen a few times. CDR3 nucleotides: TGCAGTGCTGAACACGGGGTGGAGACCCAGTACTTC. The encoded protein is CSAEHGVETQYF. This chain connects TRBV20-1 to TRBJ2-5, with D possibly matching TRBD2 (5 bases). The V gene's germline CDR1 is DFQATT and CDR2 SNEGSKA (reference sequence). CDR3 length: 12 residues. The ends were cut back, 5 bases at V and 5 bases at J, with 12 bases in the middle.

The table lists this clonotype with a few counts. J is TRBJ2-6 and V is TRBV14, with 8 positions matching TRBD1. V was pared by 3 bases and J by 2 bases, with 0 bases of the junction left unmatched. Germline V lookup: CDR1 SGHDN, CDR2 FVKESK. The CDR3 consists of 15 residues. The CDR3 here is CASSQDRAGANVLTF. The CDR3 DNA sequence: TGTGCCAGCAGCCAGGACAGGGCTGGGGCCAACGTCCTGACTTTC.

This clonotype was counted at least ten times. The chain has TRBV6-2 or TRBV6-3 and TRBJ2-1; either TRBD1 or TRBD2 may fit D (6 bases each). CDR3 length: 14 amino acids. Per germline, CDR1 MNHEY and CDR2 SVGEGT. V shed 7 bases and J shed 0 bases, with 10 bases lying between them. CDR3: CASKEGGSYNEQFF. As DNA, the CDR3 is TGTGCCAGCAAGGAGGGGGGCTCCTACAATGAGCAGTTCTTC.

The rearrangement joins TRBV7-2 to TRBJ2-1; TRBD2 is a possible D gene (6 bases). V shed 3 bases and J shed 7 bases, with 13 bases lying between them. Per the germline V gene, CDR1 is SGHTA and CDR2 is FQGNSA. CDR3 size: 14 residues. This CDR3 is CASSFSGGGNEQFF. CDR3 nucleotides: TGTGCCAGCAGCTTTTCCGGGGGTGGGAATGAGCAGTTCTTC.